Included here is one T cell receptor beta chain sequence, with context. These data are taken from a study of CD8+CD57+ T cells in acquired aplastic anemia. Profiling that covered TCR beta VDJ and CDR3 relied on genomic DNA as its template. TCRdb redid the calling of the reads with MiXCR, one entry per CDR3 protein. The sample shows 100,000 to 150,000 distinct CDR3 sequences, nearly 40% of them seen only once. Only patients with CD8+CD57+ cell expansion on flow cytometry were chosen for sequencing. Severe acquired aplastic anemia affected all patients. Sequenced: sorted CD4+, CD8+, or CD8+CD57+ T cells (not recorded which) from PBMCs. The TCR originated in a human donor with aplastic anemia.

The CDR3 loop is CSVVSGGGGYEQYF. The CDR3, as DNA: TGCAGCGTTGTTTCCGGCGGCGGGGGCTACGAGCAGTACTTC. The chain is built from TRBV29-1 and TRBJ2-7, with TRBD2 matching over 7 bases. In germline, CDR1 is SQVTM, CDR2 ANQGSEA. There are 14 residues in the CDR3. Trimming took 4 bases from V and 3 from J; bases not matched to a gene: 9.